This entry describes one T cell receptor (beta chain). Its antigen is undetermined. This sample stems from a study of T cell repertoires in aging, cancer and after chemotherapy. Overall study context: Donor ages fell into six groups from 30 or younger up to 70 or older. Healthy donor repertoires were recorded over several months to years and showed clear clonal overlap.

Study results and caveats: Immunological memory after chemotherapy cannot be judged from the repertoire data. Untreated cancer patients had significantly lower blood TCR diversity than age-matched healthy donors.

TCR beta rearrangements were amplified from peripheral blood genomic DNA. Rearranged V-D-J TRB sequences were amplified with a mixed TRB-A/B primer pool. A single record per CDR3 protein comes from TCRdb applying MiXCR to the multiplex PCR reads. The sample holds some 10,000 distinct CDR3 sequences, roughly 42% seen once. V was trimmed by 5 bases and J by 7 bases, leaving 9 bases between them. Germline V gene sequence: CDR1 WSHSY, CDR2 SAAADI. This CDR3 region has 12 residues. The TCR sequence derives from a human donor in good health. J is TRBJ1-5 and V is TRBV10-2; no firm D call. Sample: blood. The DNA for the CDR3 is TGCGCCAGCAGTAGACTGCTCCAGCCCCAGCATTTT. It codes for CASSRLLQPQHF.